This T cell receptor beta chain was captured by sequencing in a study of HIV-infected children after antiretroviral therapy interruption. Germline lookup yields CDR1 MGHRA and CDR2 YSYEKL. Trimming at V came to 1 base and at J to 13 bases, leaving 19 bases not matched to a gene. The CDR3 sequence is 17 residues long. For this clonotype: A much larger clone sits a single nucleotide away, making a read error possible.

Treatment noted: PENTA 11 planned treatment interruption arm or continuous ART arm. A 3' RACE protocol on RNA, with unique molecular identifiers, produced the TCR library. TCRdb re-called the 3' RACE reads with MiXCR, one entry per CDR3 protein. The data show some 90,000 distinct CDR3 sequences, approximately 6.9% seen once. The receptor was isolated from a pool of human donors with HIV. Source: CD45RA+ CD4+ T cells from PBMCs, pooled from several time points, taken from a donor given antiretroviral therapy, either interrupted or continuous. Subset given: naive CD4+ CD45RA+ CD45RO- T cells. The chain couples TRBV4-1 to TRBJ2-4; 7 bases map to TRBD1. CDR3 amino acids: CASSQGQGKSKNNEQYF. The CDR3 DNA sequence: TGCGCCAGCAGCCAAGGACAGGGAAAATCCAAGAACAATGAGCAGTACTTC.